This TCR beta chain derives from a study of CD8+ T cells in alopecia areata. Once RNA had been extracted, it was reverse transcribed into cDNA to act as the sequencing template. Sequenced by immunoSEQ multiplex PCR; TCRdb stores in-frame clones only, minus some. The sample lists approximately 140,000 clones, around 83% occurring once. Treatment in this sample: oral pan-JAK inhibitor, 5-10 mg twice daily. V was clipped by 6 bases and J by 10 bases, with 19 bases between them. Germline V gene data show CDR1 as MNHEY and CDR2 as SMNVEV (reference sequence). The CDR3 extends over 14 amino acids. The chain couples TRBV27 to TRBJ2-1; D is perhaps TRBD1 (5 bases). Sequencing was performed on CD8+ T cells sorted from blood, taken at week 4, from a patient treated with tofacitinib. The clonotype originates from a human donor with alopecia areata. Here the CDR3 DNA reads TGTGCCAGCAGCCACAACAGGCGCCTGGGGGAGCAGTTCTTC. It yields the protein CASSHNRRLGEQFF.